This passage covers 5 T cell receptor beta chains from one sample sequenced in a study of T cell clonotyping in hematopoietic cell transplantation. Data came from immunoSEQ multiplex PCR; TCRdb stores just in-frame clones and leaves some out. The table includes almost 20,000 clones, around 85% detected once. The material sequenced was peripheral blood mononuclear cells. The source is a man aged 55 to 70 in good health. Some clones in this sample may be carry-over from other donors' samples.

The gene calls are TRBV29-1 and TRBJ1-5; 8 nucleotides match TRBD1. The trim removed 4 bases at V and 3 bases at J, leaving 5 bases unmatched. The CDR3 extends over 14 amino acids. Germline values: CDR1 SQVTM, CDR2 ANQGSEA. In DNA form, the CDR3 reads TGCAGCGTTGCTGCAGGGGGCACCAATCAGCCCCAGCATTTT. This sequence encodes CSVAAGGTNQPQHF.

The chain recombines TRBV7-6 with TRBJ1-1; a weak D match, TRBD1 (5 bases). This CDR3 is 15 amino acids long. V dropped 5 bases and J dropped 7 bases, with 20 bases sitting between them. Germline V gene lookup returns CDR1 SGHVS and CDR2 FNYEAQ. The CDR3 protein is CASSPGTRRDLEAFF. Here the CDR3 DNA reads TGTGCCAGCAGCCCCGGGACTCGAAGGGACCTTGAAGCTTTCTTT.

The rearrangement links TRBV7-2 to TRBJ1-1; the match to TRBD1 covers 9 bases. The length of the CDR3 is 15 residues. V shed 5 bases, J shed 1 base, and the junction held 5 bases outside the gene matches. Looked up from germline, CDR1 is SGHTA and CDR2 is FQGNSA. Written as DNA, the CDR3 is TGTGCCAGCAGCGCTGGACAGGGGTGGAACACTGAAGCTTTCTTT. Its protein is CASSAGQGWNTEAFF.

The V call is TRBV5-4, the J call TRBJ1-6; the D is unclear. Looked up from germline, CDR1 is SGHNT and CDR2 is YYREEE (reference sequence). V was clipped by 1 base and J by 3 bases, with 5 bases between them. The CDR3 spans 14 residues. The CDR3 loop reads CASSLSSYNSPLHF. As DNA, the CDR3 is TGTGCCAGCAGCTTGTCGAGCTATAATTCACCCCTCCACTTT.

The count of this clone is one. The rearrangement links TRBV7-9 to TRBJ2-7; 10 bases line up with TRBD1. The CDR3 loop spans 16 amino acids. From germline, CDR1 is SEHNR and CDR2 FQNEAQ (reference sequence). The V segment lost 7 bases and the J segment 2 bases; nucleotides outside the gene matches: 11. The CDR3 coding sequence is TGTGCCAGCAACCAAGGACCGGGGACAGGGGCCTACGAGCAGTACTTC. Translating gives CASNQGPGTGAYEQYF.